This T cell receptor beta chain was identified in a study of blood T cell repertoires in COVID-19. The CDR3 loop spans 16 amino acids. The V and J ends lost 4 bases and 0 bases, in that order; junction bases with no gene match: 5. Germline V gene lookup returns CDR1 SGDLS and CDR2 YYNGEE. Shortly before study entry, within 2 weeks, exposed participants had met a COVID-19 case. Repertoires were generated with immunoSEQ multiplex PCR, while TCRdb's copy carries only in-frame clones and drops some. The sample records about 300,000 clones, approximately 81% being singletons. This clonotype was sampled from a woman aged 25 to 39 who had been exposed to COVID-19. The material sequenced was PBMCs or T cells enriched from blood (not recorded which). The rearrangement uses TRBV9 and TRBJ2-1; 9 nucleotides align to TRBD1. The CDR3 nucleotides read TGTGCCAGCAGCCCTCGGACAGGGGCCTCCTACAATGAGCAGTTCTTC. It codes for CASSPRTGASYNEQFF.